This TCR beta chain is drawn from a study of T-cell memory formation after mild COVID-19. CDR3 size: 12 residues. Germline CDR1 reads SGDLS; CDR2 reads YYNGEE. The germline V and J ends were trimmed by 4 bases and 9 bases, with 8 bases remaining between them. Study-wide findings and caveats: Mostly located in CM and EM were contracting CD4+ clones, with contracting CD8+ clones located in EMRA.

Concerning this clonotype: Its antigen remains unidentified.

The authors produced TCR alpha and TCR beta cDNA libraries with sample barcodes and UMIs by 5'RACE using constant-segment primers. MiXCR, run by TCRdb on the 5' RACE reads, gives a single entry per CDR3 protein. The table includes about 340,000 distinct CDR3 sequences, 10% to 15% detected once. This receptor was obtained from a man between 18 and 29 years old who had mild COVID-19 (a few samples of this study predate the infection). Cell type and time point are not known. The V gene is TRBV9, the J gene TRBJ1-6, with D hard to call. Sequencing was done on a sample of PBMCs or a T cell subset sorted from them (not recorded which). The CDR3 DNA is TGTGCCAGCAGCCGAGTGGGTTCACCCCTCCACTTT. Its protein is CASSRVGSPLHF.